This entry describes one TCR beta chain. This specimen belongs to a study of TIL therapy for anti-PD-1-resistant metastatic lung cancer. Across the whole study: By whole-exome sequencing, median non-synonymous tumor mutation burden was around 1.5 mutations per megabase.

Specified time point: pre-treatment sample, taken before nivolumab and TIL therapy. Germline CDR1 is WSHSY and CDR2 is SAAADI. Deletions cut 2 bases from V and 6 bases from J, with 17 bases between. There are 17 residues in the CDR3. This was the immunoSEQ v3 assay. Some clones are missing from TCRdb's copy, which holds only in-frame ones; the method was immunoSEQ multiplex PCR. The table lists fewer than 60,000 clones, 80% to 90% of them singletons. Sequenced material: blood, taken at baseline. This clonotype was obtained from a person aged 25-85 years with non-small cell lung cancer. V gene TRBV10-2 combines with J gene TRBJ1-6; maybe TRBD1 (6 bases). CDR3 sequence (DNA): TGCGCCAGCAGTGAGCTGGGGGGGGGCTTTCGTAATTCACCCCTCCACTTT. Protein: CASSELGGGFRNSPLHF.